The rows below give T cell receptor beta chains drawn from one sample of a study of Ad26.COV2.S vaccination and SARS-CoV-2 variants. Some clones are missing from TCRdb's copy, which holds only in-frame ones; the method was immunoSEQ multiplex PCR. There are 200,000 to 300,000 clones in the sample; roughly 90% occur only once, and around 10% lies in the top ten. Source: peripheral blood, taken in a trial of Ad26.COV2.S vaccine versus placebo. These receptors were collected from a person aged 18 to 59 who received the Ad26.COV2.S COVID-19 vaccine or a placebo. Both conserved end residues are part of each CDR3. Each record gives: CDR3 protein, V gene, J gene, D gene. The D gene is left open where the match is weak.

CASSLEGGQYNEQFF	TRBV27	TRBJ2-1	.
CASSGGQPNTEAFF	TRBV5-1	TRBJ1-1	TRBD1
CASSVGGLAGFQETQYF	TRBV9	TRBJ2-5	TRBD2
CASSSTGTGLFYEQYF	TRBV5-1	TRBJ2-7	TRBD1
CASRRTGGTDTQYF	TRBV7-2	TRBJ2-3	TRBD1
CASSVGDSYNSPLHF	TRBV9	TRBJ1-6	.
CATSPRTSGSPNTGELFF	TRBV15	TRBJ2-2	TRBD2
CASSPVAGEGYEQYF	TRBV6-4	TRBJ2-7	.
CASSLFALGRSGGEQFF	TRBV28	TRBJ2-1	.
CASSSLAGTYTGELFF	TRBV6-5	TRBJ2-2	TRBD2
CASSQVTGFGEQYF	TRBV3-1/TRBV3-2	TRBJ2-7	TRBD1
CASSQLGSGELFF	TRBV4-1	TRBJ2-2	.
CASRGQGGANEKLFF	TRBV25-1	TRBJ1-4	TRBD1
CASSPGHGRVKNIQYF	TRBV18	TRBJ2-4	.
CASLDRGNTEAFF	TRBV6-5	TRBJ1-1	TRBD1
CASSPPGQRIDTQYF	TRBV3-1/TRBV3-2	TRBJ2-3	TRBD1
CASSLADTIYF	TRBV7-9	TRBJ1-3	.
CASSLEDSGQETQYF	TRBV5-5	TRBJ2-5	.
CASSFSPGMNTEAFF	TRBV19	TRBJ1-1	.
CASSPSPPRGNEKLFF	TRBV18	TRBJ1-4	.
CAISDTGGLNEQFF	TRBV10-3	TRBJ2-1	TRBD1
CASSLGGGSGELFF	TRBV7-2	TRBJ2-2	.
CASSLRTGGYNEQFF	TRBV5-1	TRBJ2-1	TRBD1
CASSEDIRGTGELFF	TRBV5-6	TRBJ2-2	.
CATGTYNTEAFF	TRBV24-1	TRBJ1-1	.
CASSRLASTDTQYF	TRBV6-2/TRBV6-3	TRBJ2-3	TRBD2
CASSSTSGGIRLAQYF	TRBV3-1/TRBV3-2	TRBJ2-5	TRBD2
CASSDSGGTDTQYF	TRBV6-4	TRBJ2-3	.
CASSESRSNQPQHF	TRBV2	TRBJ1-5	.
CASSSSGFEAFF	TRBV28	TRBJ1-1	.
CAWSVNTGELFF	TRBV30	TRBJ2-2	.
CASSLDRGPYNEQFF	TRBV5-1	TRBJ2-1	.
CASSQEVGLFYEQYF	TRBV4-1	TRBJ2-7	.
CAWTRFSDTQYF	TRBV30	TRBJ2-3	.
CASSPQGMNEKLFF	TRBV18	TRBJ1-4	.
CASSLEGLKGEQYF	TRBV27	TRBJ2-7	.
CAIRRDREAYEQYF	TRBV10-3	TRBJ2-7	TRBD1
CASSQDPENTEAFF	TRBV4-1	TRBJ1-1	.
CASGLVGGLNGAQYF	TRBV12-5	TRBJ2-3	.
CASSSRSEQFF	TRBV28	TRBJ2-1	.
CAISDSPTAQYF	TRBV10-3	TRBJ2-5	.
CASSSRNTGELFF	TRBV7-2	TRBJ2-2	.
CASSTTGELFF	TRBV9	TRBJ2-2	.
CASRYTPLVWETQYF	TRBV6-5	TRBJ2-5	.
CASSFGHNEQFF	TRBV7-9	TRBJ2-1	.
CASSLILQETQYF	TRBV5-4	TRBJ2-5	.
CASSLVSYEQYF	TRBV7-2	TRBJ2-7	.
CASSFPGNTIYF	TRBV28	TRBJ1-3	.
CASGKTGVSYNEQFF	TRBV14	TRBJ2-1	TRBD1
CASRAELNTEAFF	TRBV10-2	TRBJ1-1	.
CASSPRGGNQPQHF	TRBV7-9	TRBJ1-5	.
CASSRNSGLGTTGELFF	TRBV18	TRBJ2-2	TRBD2
CATSDLGQVKQYF	TRBV24-1	TRBJ2-7	TRBD1